The rows below give T cell receptor beta chains drawn from one sample of a study of T-cell memory formation after mild COVID-19. TCRdb recomputed calls from the 5' RACE reads with MiXCR, one row per CDR3 protein. Among 250,000 to 400,000 distinct CDR3 sequences listed, roughly an eighth were seen once. The specimen was PBMCs or a T cell subset sorted from them (not recorded which). The source of these receptors is a man younger than 30 who had mild COVID-19 (a few samples of this study predate the infection). Cell type and time point are not known. Both conserved end residues are part of each CDR3.

CDR3 protein	J gene	V gene
CASSSFLGGGPDTQYF	TRBJ2-3	TRBV5-6
CSARPGQGFHIQYF	TRBJ2-4	TRBV20-1
CASSRSGQETQYF	TRBJ2-5	TRBV5-1
CSASRGLDGYTF	TRBJ1-2	TRBV20-1
CASTPSPGAGYIRQFF	TRBJ2-1	TRBV19
CASSPAGHRGDGYTF	TRBJ1-2	TRBV7-6
CASSSSVGFYEQYF	TRBJ2-7	TRBV7-2
CASSERGRQPQHF	TRBJ1-5	TRBV2
CASSQDPLGSSYNSPLHF	TRBJ1-6	TRBV4-1
CASSFVPPDNEQFF	TRBJ2-1	TRBV5-1
CASSLYFGQGYEQYF	TRBJ2-7	TRBV4-1
CASSHRVDTGELFF	TRBJ2-2	TRBV7-8
CATSRTGTGGYTEAFF	TRBJ1-1	TRBV15
CASSLDYGGRKFF	TRBJ2-1	TRBV5-1
CASRSRNRLLPDTQYF	TRBJ2-3	TRBV5-5
CSARAPEGDEQFF	TRBJ2-1	TRBV20-1
CASSPVIPSGNTIYF	TRBJ1-3	TRBV12-3/TRBV12-4
CASSYRTGGYEQYF	TRBJ2-7	TRBV27
CASSFPGRTDTQYF	TRBJ2-3	TRBV6-8
CSVASGTYNEQFF	TRBJ2-1	TRBV29-1
CASRADQDSPLHF	TRBJ1-6	TRBV18
CASSPRQGQNTEAFF	TRBJ1-1	TRBV7-6
CASSPLARSTDTQYF	TRBJ2-3	TRBV5-1
CASSLEQVIPTDTQYF	TRBJ2-3	TRBV5-1
CSARKRGITYEQYF	TRBJ2-7	TRBV20-1
CSALDSSGGGDTQYF	TRBJ2-3	TRBV20-1
CASSLIARYEQYF	TRBJ2-7	TRBV18
CSARLGAHPPTPLHF	TRBJ1-6	TRBV20-1
CASLPRQGRIAEAFF	TRBJ1-1	TRBV7-2
CASSGTGGSDTQYF	TRBJ2-3	TRBV7-3
CASSGGIGANVLTF	TRBJ2-6	TRBV4-3
CASRTVAGYTDTQYF	TRBJ2-3	TRBV2
CASSPAGGGRAADTQYF	TRBJ2-3	TRBV4-3
CASSQDVTGTGPFYGYTF	TRBJ1-2	TRBV6-5
CSAGTAVSYEQYF	TRBJ2-7	TRBV29-1
CASSSSGRSDEQYF	TRBJ2-7	TRBV7-2
CASRTSLGASTDTQYF	TRBJ2-3	TRBV12-3/TRBV12-4
CASSLWAGPTEAFF	TRBJ1-1	TRBV5-1
CASSSGQGGYEQYF	TRBJ2-7	TRBV12-3/TRBV12-4
CASSPGLYGYTF	TRBJ1-2	TRBV18
CASSQTGRGQPQHF	TRBJ1-5	TRBV4-1
CASSPSTEAFF	TRBJ1-1	TRBV6-2/TRBV6-3
CASSLGQTSSPLHF	TRBJ1-6	TRBV7-9
CASVSETLAKNIQYF	TRBJ2-4	TRBV2
CASSLRDLSSYEQYF	TRBJ2-7	TRBV4-3